This T cell receptor (beta chain) was identified in a study of shared clonotypes between healthy human individuals. The V gene end was trimmed by 8 bases and the J gene end by 4 bases; junction bases not matched to a gene: 6. Germline CDR1 reads MGHDK; CDR2 reads SYGVNS. This CDR3 contains 14 residues. Study-level findings and limits: Sharing of clonotypes among donors was expected to vary with sequencing depth.

Each subset's genomic DNA was split evenly across several immunoSEQ plates. In the authors' methods: ImmunoSEQ output held junction-only sequences without quality scores, so filtering differed. Profiling relied on immunoSEQ multiplex PCR, and the TCRdb table lists in-frame clones only, not all of them. V and J calls and clone size come straight from that table; D and trimming were deduced from the DNA. Of 490,000 or so clones detected, 60% to 85% appear once; the ten largest clones hold over 10%. This clone was seen at least ten times. Its specificity is unknown. J is TRBJ2-1 and V is TRBV25-1, with TRBD2 matching over 9 bases. The clonotype comes from a woman aged 40 to 55 in good health. Some clones in this sample may be carry-over from other donors' samples. Source material: PBMCs. The CDR3 sequence is CASVAGVSYNEQFF. Written as DNA, the CDR3 is TGTGCCAGCGTAGCGGGAGTGAGTTACAATGAGCAGTTCTTC.